This TCR beta chain is from a study of shared clonotypes between healthy human individuals. The method was immunoSEQ multiplex PCR; TCRdb's version includes in-frame clones alone and lacks a portion of them. The table has a few million clones, approximately 93% seen once. Trimming took 0 bases from V and 4 from J, leaving 12 bases between them. The CDR3 covers 15 residues. Germline-derived CDR1 and CDR2 are SGHTA and FQGNSA. Source material: naive CD4+ T cells from PBMCs. This sample's subset: CD45RA+ positively selected. The origin of this receptor is a young man in good health. Some clones in this sample may be carry-over from other donors' samples. V usage is TRBV7-2 and J usage is TRBJ1-2; weak D call: TRBD1 (5 bases). The CDR3 DNA sequence: TGTGCCAGCAGCTTAGCCCCTGCAGGGAGCTATGGCTACACCTTC. The encoded protein is CASSLAPAGSYGYTF.